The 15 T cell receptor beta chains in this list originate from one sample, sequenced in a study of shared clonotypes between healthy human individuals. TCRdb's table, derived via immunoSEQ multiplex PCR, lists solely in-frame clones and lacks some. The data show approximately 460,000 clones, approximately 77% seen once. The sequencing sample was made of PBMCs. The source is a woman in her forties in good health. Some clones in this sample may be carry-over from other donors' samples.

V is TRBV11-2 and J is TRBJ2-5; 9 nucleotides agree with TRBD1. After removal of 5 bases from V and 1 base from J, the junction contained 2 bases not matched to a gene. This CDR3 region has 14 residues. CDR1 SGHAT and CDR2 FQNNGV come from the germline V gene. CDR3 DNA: TGTGCCAGCAGCCAACAGGGGGCCCAAGAGACCCAGTACTTC. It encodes CASSQQGAQETQYF.

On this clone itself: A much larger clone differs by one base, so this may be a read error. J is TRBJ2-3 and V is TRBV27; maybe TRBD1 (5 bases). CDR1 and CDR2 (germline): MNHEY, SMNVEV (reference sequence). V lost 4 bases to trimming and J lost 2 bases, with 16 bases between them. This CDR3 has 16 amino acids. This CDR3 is CASSSYRQGNTDTQYF. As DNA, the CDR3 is TGTGCCAGCAGTTCCTACAGGCAGGGTAACACAGATACGCAGTATTTT.

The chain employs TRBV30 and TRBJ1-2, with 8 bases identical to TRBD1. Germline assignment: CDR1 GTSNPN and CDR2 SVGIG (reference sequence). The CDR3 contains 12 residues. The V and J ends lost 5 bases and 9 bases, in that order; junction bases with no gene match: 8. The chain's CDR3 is CAWGDRLGSYTF. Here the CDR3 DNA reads TGTGCCTGGGGGGACAGGCTCGGGAGCTACACCTTC.

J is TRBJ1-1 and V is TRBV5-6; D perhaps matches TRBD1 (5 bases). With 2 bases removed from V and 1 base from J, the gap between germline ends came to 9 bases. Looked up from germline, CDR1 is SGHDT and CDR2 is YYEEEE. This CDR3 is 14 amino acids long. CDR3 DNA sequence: TGTGCCAGCAGCTTTTTCGACAGGAACACTGAAGCTTTCTTT. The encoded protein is CASSFFDRNTEAFF.

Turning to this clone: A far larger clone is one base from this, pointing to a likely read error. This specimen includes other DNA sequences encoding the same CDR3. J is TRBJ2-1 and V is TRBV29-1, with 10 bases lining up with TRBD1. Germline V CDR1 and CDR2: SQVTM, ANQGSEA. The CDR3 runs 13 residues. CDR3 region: CSVGTGVVNEQFF. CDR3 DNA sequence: TGCAGCGTCGGGACAGGGGTGGTCAATGAACAGTTCTTC.

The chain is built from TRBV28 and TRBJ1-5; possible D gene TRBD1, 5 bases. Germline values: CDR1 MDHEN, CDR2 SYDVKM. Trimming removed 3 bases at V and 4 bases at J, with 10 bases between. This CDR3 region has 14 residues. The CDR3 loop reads CASSLTTANQPQHF. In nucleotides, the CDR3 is TGTGCCAGCAGTTTGACGACAGCAAATCAGCCCCAGCATTTT.

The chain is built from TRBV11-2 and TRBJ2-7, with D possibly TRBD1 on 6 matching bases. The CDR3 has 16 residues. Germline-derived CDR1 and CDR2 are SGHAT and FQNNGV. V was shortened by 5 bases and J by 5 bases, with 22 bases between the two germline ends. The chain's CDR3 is CASSPSGGAVENEQYF. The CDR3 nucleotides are TGTGCCAGCAGCCCATCTGGGGGCGCCGTTGAGAACGAGCAGTACTTC.

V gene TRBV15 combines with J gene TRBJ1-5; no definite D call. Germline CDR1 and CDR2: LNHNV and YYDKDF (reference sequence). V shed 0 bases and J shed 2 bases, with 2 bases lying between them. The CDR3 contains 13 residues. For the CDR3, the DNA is TGTGCCACCAGCAGAGAAGGCAATCAGCCCCAGCATTTT. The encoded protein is CATSREGNQPQHF. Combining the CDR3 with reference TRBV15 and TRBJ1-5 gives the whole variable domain DAMVIQNPRYQVTQFGKPVTLSCSQTLNHNVMYWYQQKSSQAPKLLFHYYDKDFNNEADTPDNFQSRRPNTSFCFLDIRSPGLGDTAMYLCATSREGNQPQHFGDGTRLSIL.

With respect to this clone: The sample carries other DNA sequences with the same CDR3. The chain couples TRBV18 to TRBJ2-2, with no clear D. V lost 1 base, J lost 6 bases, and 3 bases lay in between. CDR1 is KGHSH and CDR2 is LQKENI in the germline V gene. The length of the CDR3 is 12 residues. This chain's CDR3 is CASSPLAGELFF. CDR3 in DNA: TGTGCCAGCTCACCACTTGCCGGGGAGCTGTTTTTT.

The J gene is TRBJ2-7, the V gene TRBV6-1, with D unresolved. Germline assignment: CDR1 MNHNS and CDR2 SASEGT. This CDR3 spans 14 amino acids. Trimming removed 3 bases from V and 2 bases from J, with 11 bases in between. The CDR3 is CASSDSKTAYEQYF. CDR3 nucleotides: TGTGCCAGCAGTGACAGTAAAACTGCCTACGAGCAGTACTTC.

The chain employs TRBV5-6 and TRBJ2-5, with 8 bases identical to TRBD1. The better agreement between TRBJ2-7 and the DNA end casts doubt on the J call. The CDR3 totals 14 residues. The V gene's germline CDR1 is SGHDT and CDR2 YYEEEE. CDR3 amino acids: CASSGRQGSYEQYF. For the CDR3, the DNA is TGTGCCAGCAGCGGCCGACAGGGGTCCTACGAGCAGTACTTC.

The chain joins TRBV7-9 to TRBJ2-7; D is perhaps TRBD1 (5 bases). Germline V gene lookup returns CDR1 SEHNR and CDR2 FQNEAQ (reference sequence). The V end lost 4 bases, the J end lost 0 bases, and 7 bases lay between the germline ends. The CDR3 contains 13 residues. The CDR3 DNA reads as TGTGCCAGCAGCTCGACAGTCTCCTACGAGCAGTACTTC. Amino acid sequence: CASSSTVSYEQYF.

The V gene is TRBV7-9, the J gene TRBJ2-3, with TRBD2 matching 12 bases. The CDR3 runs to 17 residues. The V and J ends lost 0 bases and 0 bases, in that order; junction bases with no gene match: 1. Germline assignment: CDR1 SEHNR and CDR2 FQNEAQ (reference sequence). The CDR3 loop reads CASSLATSGGSTDTQYF. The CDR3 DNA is TGTGCCAGCAGCTTAGCGACTAGCGGGGGCAGCACAGATACGCAGTATTTT.

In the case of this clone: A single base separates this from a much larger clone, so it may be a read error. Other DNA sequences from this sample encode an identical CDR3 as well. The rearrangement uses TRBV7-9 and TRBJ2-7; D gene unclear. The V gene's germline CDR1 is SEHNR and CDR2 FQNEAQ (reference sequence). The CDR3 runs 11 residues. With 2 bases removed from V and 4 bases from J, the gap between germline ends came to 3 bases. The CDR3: CASSLRYEQYF. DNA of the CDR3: TGTGCCAGCAGCTTAAGATACGAGCAGTACTTC.

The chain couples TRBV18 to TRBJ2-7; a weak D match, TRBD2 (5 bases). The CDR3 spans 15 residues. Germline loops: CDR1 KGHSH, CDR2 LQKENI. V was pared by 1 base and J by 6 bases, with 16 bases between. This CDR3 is CASSPRSGSLVEQYF. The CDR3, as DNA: TGTGCCAGCTCACCACGAAGCGGCAGTCTCGTCGAGCAGTACTTC. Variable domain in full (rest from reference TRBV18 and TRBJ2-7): NAGVMQNPRHLVRRRGQEARLRCSPMKGHSHVYWYRQLPEEGLKFMVYLQKENIIDESGMPKERFSAEFPKEGPSILRIQQVVRGDSAAYFCASSPRSGSLVEQYFGPGTRLTVT.